Included here is one T cell receptor (beta chain) sequence, with context. Its target is not known. TCRdb reprocessed the 5' RACE reads with MiXCR, giving one entry per CDR3 protein. The sample records under 900,000 distinct CDR3 sequences, roughly 18% being singletons. This sample was included in a study of identical twins. Study-wide results and limits: Cord blood beta clonotypes present at high abundance carried fewer insertions; no such pattern appeared in memory repertoires.

The CDR3 has 15 amino acids. Looked up from germline, CDR1 is LGHNA and CDR2 is YSLEER. Trimming cost V 0 bases and J 5 bases; bases outside gene matches: 4. The sample also formed part of further work on T cells expressing NK-cell markers. That paper adds: The dominant NKG2C+ clonotypes represented about 1.0-8% of CD8+ T cells in several donors.

The sample consisted of PBMCs. V usage is TRBV4-3 and J usage is TRBJ1-2, with 9 bases aligning to TRBD1. This clonotype was obtained from a woman younger than 35 in good health. CDR3 residues: CASSQDGQGFYGYTF. The CDR3 DNA sequence: TGCGCCAGCAGCCAAGATGGACAGGGGTTTTATGGCTACACCTTC.